This T cell receptor (beta chain) was profiled in a study of CD8 T cells in ankylosing spondylitis. Study-wide findings and caveats: Reactive arthritis synovial fluid and blood were previously reported to contain some motif variants. A TCR beta motif made of eight highly homologous variants seemed typical of ankylosing spondylitis blood.

On this clonotype: Its antigen is unknown.

The length of the CDR3 is 14 residues. In germline, CDR1 is SGHTA, CDR2 FQGTGA. Trimming took 5 bases from V and 4 from J; bases not matched to a gene: 5. With molecular barcodes, quantitative 5'-RACE was used to make the TCR beta libraries. TCRdb redid the calling of the 5' RACE reads with MiXCR, one entry per CDR3 protein. Of fewer than 400,000 distinct CDR3 sequences listed, about a fifth were seen once; the top ten hold about 16%. This chain connects TRBV7-3 to TRBJ2-5; 9 bases agree with TRBD1. Sample: blood, either unsorted or a sorted T cell fraction (not recorded which). This clonotype was sampled from a male donor with ankylosing spondylitis. The CDR3 DNA follows: TGTGCCAGCAGCCAGCCGGGACAGGGAGAGACCCAGTACTTC. Its protein product is CASSQPGQGETQYF.